Sequencing of this TCR beta chain was carried out in a study of T cell repertoires in cytomegalovirus infection. Looking at the study overall: Public TCR beta signatures indicated both CMV infection and matching HLA type. General study findings and limits: Across the ex vivo response, the dominant clonotypes were HLA-C-restricted CMV-specific TCR beta clonotypes. Accumulated public TCR beta family frequency recognized individuals carrying CMV together with the relevant HLA.

The CDR3 is 14 amino acids. V was cut by 4 bases and J by 8 bases, with 16 bases left in between. Germline V gene data show CDR1 as SGDLS and CDR2 as YYNGEE. TCRdb reprocessed the reads with MiXCR, giving one entry per CDR3 protein. The table lists about 310,000 distinct CDR3 sequences, 9.6% of them singletons. Turning to this clonotype: Antigen specificity is unknown.

The TCR sequence derives from a human donor in good health (CMV status not recorded). Some clones in this sample may be carry-over from other donors' samples. The J gene is TRBJ2-1, the V gene TRBV9; D call uncertain. The sample taken for sequencing was PBMCs. In nucleotides, the CDR3 is TGTGCCAGCAGCCCCCCCAGTACCCAGGATGAGCAGTTCTTC. This gives the protein CASSPPSTQDEQFF.